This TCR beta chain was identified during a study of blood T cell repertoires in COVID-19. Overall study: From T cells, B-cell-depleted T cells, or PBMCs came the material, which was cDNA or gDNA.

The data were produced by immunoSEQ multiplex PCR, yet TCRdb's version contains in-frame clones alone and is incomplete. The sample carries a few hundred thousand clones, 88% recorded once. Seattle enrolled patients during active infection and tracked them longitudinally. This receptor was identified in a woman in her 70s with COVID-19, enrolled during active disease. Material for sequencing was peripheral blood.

The CDR3 nucleotides read TGTGCCAGCAGTTTCTCCGGGACTAGCACCGAGACCCAGTACTTC. The encoded protein is CASSFSGTSTETQYF. The chain couples TRBV28 to TRBJ2-5, with 9 positions matching TRBD2. Germline V lookup: CDR1 MDHEN, CDR2 SYDVKM. The CDR3 extends over 15 amino acids. Trimming at V came to 3 bases and at J to 5 bases, leaving 7 bases not matched to a gene.